The present T cell receptor (beta chain) was sequenced within a study of Ad26.COV2.S vaccination and SARS-CoV-2 variants. With regard to this clone: Its target is not known.

Data came from immunoSEQ multiplex PCR; TCRdb stores just in-frame clones and leaves some out. The sample includes 200,000 to 250,000 clones, roughly 88% of them seen just once. Treatment denoted: roughly 18 received Ad26.COV2.S at low or high dose, single or two shots; about five received placebo; per-sample allocation not given. Day 63 after the first vaccine or placebo injection was the time point for sampling. Germline V gives CDR1 PRHDT, CDR2 FYEKMQ (reference sequence). V was clipped by 1 base and J by 2 bases; unmatched bases: 12. CDR3 size: 20 residues. Study results and limitations: Vaccine recipients and placebo recipients showed similar non-spike TCR breadth. Vaccinees showed greater spike-specific TCR breadth than placebo recipients.

The rearrangement uses TRBV13 and TRBJ2-3, with 13 bases that match TRBD2. This TCR was recovered from a person aged 18 to 59 who received the Ad26.COV2.S COVID-19 vaccine or a placebo. The source was peripheral blood, collected in a trial of Ad26.COV2.S vaccine versus placebo. For the CDR3, the DNA is TGTGCCAGCAGCTTAGATCCCGCTCCCGGGACTAGCGGGAACACAGATACGCAGTATTTT. Encoded protein: CASSLDPAPGTSGNTDTQYF.